The 8 T cell receptor beta chains below were found in one sample sequenced in a study of shared clonotypes between healthy human individuals. Using immunoSEQ multiplex PCR, the repertoire was profiled, and TCRdb retains in-frame clones only, with some absent. The sample contains 2 million to 2.5 million clones, 90% to 95% of which appear only once. The sequencing input was naive CD4+ T cells from PBMCs. Noted subset: CD45RA+ positively selected. All receptors derive from a man younger than 35 in good health. Some clones in this sample may be carry-over from other donors' samples.

J is TRBJ1-1 and V is TRBV30; D is unclear. This CDR3 comprises 13 residues. Germline CDR1 reads GTSNPN; CDR2 reads SVGIG (reference sequence). V was shortened by 2 bases and J by 0 bases, with 7 bases between the two germline ends. The CDR3 region is CAWSRAVNTEAFF. The CDR3 DNA follows: TGTGCCTGGAGTCGGGCTGTGAACACTGAAGCTTTCTTT. Full variable domain (missing parts from reference TRBV30 and TRBJ1-1): SQTIHQWPATLVQPVGSPLSLECTVEGTSNPNLYWYRQAAGRGLQLLFYSVGIGQISSEVPQNLSASRPQDRQFILSSKKLLLSDSGFYLCAWSRAVNTEAFFGQGTRLTVV.

The chain recombines TRBV7-6 with TRBJ1-3; D is ambiguous. Trimming cost V 5 bases and J 4 bases, with 12 bases left between them. CDR1 is SGHVS and CDR2 is FNYEAQ in the germline V gene. The CDR3 spans 14 residues. The DNA for the CDR3 is TGTGCCAGCAGCGCTCGGCGGGAGGGAAACACCATATATTTT. Translating it yields CASSARREGNTIYF.

V usage is TRBV4-1 and J usage is TRBJ1-1; no definite D call. CDR1 MGHRA and CDR2 YSYEKL come from the germline V gene. V was pared by 1 base and J by 7 bases, with 13 bases between. The CDR3 contains 14 residues. The CDR3 DNA is TGCGCCAGCAGCCAAGGCCCCAGTCAATATGAAGCTTTCTTT. Its translation is CASSQGPSQYEAFF.

The chain joins TRBV27 to TRBJ2-3, with D tentatively TRBD1 (5 bases). V gave up 6 bases and J gave up 3 bases, with 22 bases separating them. Germline V gene sequence: CDR1 MNHEY, CDR2 SMNVEV (reference sequence). The CDR3 has 17 residues. The CDR3, as DNA: TGTGCCAGCAGGTCCCGGACAAGTAGTGTTTATACAGATACGCAGTATTTT. It codes for CASRSRTSSVYTDTQYF.

This clone was seen a few times. In the same sample, other DNA sequences code for this CDR3. The chain couples TRBV18 to TRBJ1-5; D gene uncertain. CDR1 and CDR2 from the germline V gene are KGHSH and LQKENI. Trimming left V 3 bases short and J 2 bases short, with 5 bases between. CDR3 size: 13 residues. The chain's CDR3 is CASSPTGNQPQHF. CDR3 coding DNA: TGTGCCAGCTCACCGACGGGCAATCAGCCCCAGCATTTT.

The chain joins TRBV7-2 to TRBJ1-2; D not resolved. In germline, CDR1 is SGHTA, CDR2 FQGNSA. The length of the CDR3 is 12 residues. V shed 1 base and J shed 4 bases, with 4 bases lying between them. CDR3 bases: TGTGCCAGCAGCTTAGTCCGCTATGGCTACACCTTC. It translates to CASSLVRYGYTF.

This sequence joins TRBV6-5 and TRBJ2-1, with TRBD2 identical over 8 bases. V lost 2 bases to trimming and J lost 0 bases; unmatched junction nucleotides: 3. The V gene's germline CDR1 is MNHEY and CDR2 SVGAGI. The CDR3 is 16 residues long. The CDR3 sequence is CASSYAGTSSYNEQFF. In DNA form, the CDR3 reads TGTGCCAGCAGTTACGCCGGGACTAGCTCCTACAATGAGCAGTTCTTC.

CDR3 DNA sequence: TGTGCCAGCAGCGAACAGGGGGCTGGTGGGGCCAACGTCCTGACTTTC. Its translation is CASSEQGAGGANVLTF. This chain connects TRBV9 to TRBJ2-6; 9 nucleotides align to TRBD1. The CDR3 has 16 amino acids. CDR1 and CDR2 from the germline V gene are SGDLS and YYNGEE. Germline trimming cut 3 bases from V and 3 bases from J; bases unmatched to any gene: 4.